The 19 T cell receptor beta chains below were found in one sample sequenced in a study of regulatory T cells in long-lasting Graves disease. Time point: persistent/refractory GD, antithyroid drugs over 5 years with positive TRAb. Isolated PBMC RNA provided the starting material for the TCR library. iRepertoire HTBI primers and Arm-PCR of CDR3 regions built TCR beta libraries. TCRdb called the multiplex PCR reads again in MiXCR, with one record for every CDR3 protein. The table shows about half a million distinct CDR3 sequences, with less than 25% occurring only once. The source was peripheral blood mononuclear cells (PBMCs), collected when the disease was refractory, from a patient treated with antithyroid drugs. The receptors come from a female donor with Graves disease.

This clonotype was detected a few times. V gene TRBV3-1 combines with J gene TRBJ1-2; no clear D gene. The V and J ends lost 1 base and 0 bases respectively, with 12 bases between them. This CDR3 comprises 16 residues. Germline loops: CDR1 LGHDT, CDR2 YNNKEL (reference sequence). This CDR3 reads CASSQVPSRANYGYTF. CDR3 DNA sequence: TGTGCCAGCAGCCAAGTTCCATCCCGAGCTAACTATGGCTACACCTTC.

This clonotype was seen repeatedly, ten times or more. The J gene is TRBJ1-2, the V gene TRBV28; a weak D match, TRBD1 (6 bases). The V end lost 3 bases, the J end lost 7 bases, and 9 bases lay between the germline ends. CDR3 length: 12 amino acids. Germline CDR1 and CDR2: MDHEN and SYDVKM. DNA for the CDR3: TGTGCCAGCAGTTTGGACAGCGGTGGCTACACCTTC. Amino acids: CASSLDSGGYTF.

Ten or more counts support this clonotype. The chain combines TRBV20-1 with TRBJ1-2; D uncertain. The germline V gene encodes CDR1 DFQATT and CDR2 SNEGSKA (reference sequence). This CDR3 has 12 residues. The CDR3 DNA sequence: TGCAGATTCGGAGCCGCTGACTATGGCTACACCTTC. It is translated as CRFGAADYGYTF.

V is TRBV27 and J is TRBJ2-7; TRBD1 agrees at 10 bases. V trimming: 4 bases; J trimming: 5 bases; junction bases outside the gene matches: 11. The CDR3 has 16 amino acids. Germline V gene sequence: CDR1 MNHEY, CDR2 SMNVEV (reference sequence). Here the CDR3 DNA reads TGTGCCAGCAGTTCACCCTCGGGGACAGGGGCCAACGAGCAGTACTTC. This gives the protein CASSSPSGTGANEQYF.

The chain carries TRBV6-1 and TRBJ2-2, with D possibly called TRBD1 or TRBD2 (5 bases each). V lost 6 bases and J lost 3, with 14 bases in between. CDR1 is MNHNS and CDR2 is SASEGT in the germline V gene. The length of the CDR3 is 15 residues. The CDR3 region has the DNA TGTGCCAGCAGCAACCAAGGGACCTACACCGGGGAGCTGTTTTTT. Amino acid sequence: CASSNQGTYTGELFF.

This clonotype was observed at least ten times. The chain uses TRBV30 and TRBJ1-2; D is unresolved. Germline V gene sequence: CDR1 GTSNPN, CDR2 SVGIG (reference sequence). The CDR3 runs to 12 residues. Trimming pared 0 bases from V and 4 bases from J, leaving 6 bases between. CDR3 sequence: CAWSVLTYGYTF. CDR3 in DNA: TGTGCCTGGAGTGTACTCACCTATGGCTACACCTTC.

This clonotype occurred a few times. The chain recombines TRBV29-1 with TRBJ1-4; D gene unclear. Trimming took off 7 bases at V and 7 bases at J, with 7 bases between the two ends. Germline values: CDR1 SQVTM, CDR2 ANQGSEA. The CDR3 length is 10 residues. The DNA of the CDR3 is TGCAGCGCTTGGGCTGAAAAACTGTTTTTT. This sequence encodes CSAWAEKLFF.

This clonotype was seen many times. The rearrangement joins TRBV9 to TRBJ1-1; 7 nucleotides align to TRBD1. CDR3 length equals 13 residues. V lost 4 bases and J lost 3; bases outside the gene matches: 3. From germline, CDR1 is SGDLS and CDR2 YYNGEE. Written as DNA, the CDR3 is TGTGCCAGCAGCACGGGACAGCACACTGAAGCTTTCTTT. Encoded protein: CASSTGQHTEAFF.

This clonotype was seen ten or more times. Likely a read error: the CDR3 ends without its conserved phenylalanine or tryptophan. The DNA is omitted, as the CDR3 cannot be located on it reliably, and the CDR3 follows TCRdb's listing. The chain links TRBV11-3 to TRBJ2-7; TRBD1 is taken as the D call from the table, unchecked against the DNA. The germline V gene encodes CDR1 SGHNT and CDR2 YENEEA. The CDR3 region is 12 residues in length, termini included. CDR3 sequence reads: CASSSQNDSLLS.

This clonotype was found many times. This chain connects TRBV2 to TRBJ2-7; D perhaps matches TRBD1 (6 bases). With 4 bases removed from V and 4 bases from J, the gap between germline ends came to 14 bases. The CDR3 is made up of 14 amino acids. Germline loops: CDR1 SNHLY, CDR2 FYNNEI. CDR3 sequence: CASSAQDSGYEQYF. CDR3 DNA: TGTGCCAGCAGTGCCCAGGACAGTGGATACGAGCAGTACTTC. Combining the CDR3 with reference TRBV2 and TRBJ2-7 gives the whole variable domain EPEVTQTPSHQVTQMGQEVILRCVPISNHLYFYWYRQILGQKVEFLVSFYNNEISEKSEIFDDQFSVERPDGSNFTLKIRSTKLEDSAMYFCASSAQDSGYEQYFGPGTRLTVT.

The table lists this clonotype with a count of one. The genes are TRBV5-1 and TRBJ2-5; tentatively, D is TRBD1 (5 bases). The germline gives CDR1 SGHRS, CDR2 YFSETQ. This CDR3 has 16 residues. The V and J ends lost 4 bases and 0 bases respectively, with 16 bases between them. The CDR3 protein is CASSRGQTPYQETQYF. CDR3 sequence (DNA): TGCGCCAGCAGCAGGGGCCAGACACCGTACCAAGAGACCCAGTACTTC.

J is TRBJ1-1 and V is TRBV7-9, with 7 bases lining up with TRBD1. The germline V gene has CDR1 SEHNR and CDR2 FQNEAQ (reference sequence). With 8 bases clipped from V and 4 bases from J, the junction kept 10 bases outside the gene matches. The CDR3 runs 14 residues. This CDR3 is CASAPSQGGTEAFF. The DNA of the CDR3 is TGTGCCAGCGCCCCAAGCCAGGGGGGCACTGAAGCTTTCTTT.

This clonotype was seen repeatedly, ten times or more. This chain links TRBV20-1 with TRBJ2-7; D call uncertain. The V end lost 2 bases, the J end lost 4 bases, and 15 bases lay between the germline ends. The CDR3 contains 14 residues. Germline values: CDR1 DFQATT, CDR2 SNEGSKA (reference sequence). CDR3 DNA sequence: TGCAGTGCTAGAACCTTGACTGGCGAATACGAGCAGTACTTC. Its translation: CSARTLTGEYEQYF.

This clonotype has a single count. Just one base apart from a much larger clone, this may be a read error. The V gene is TRBV7-2, the J gene TRBJ2-5; TRBD2 matches 11 bases. The CDR3 is 14 amino acids. Looked up from germline, CDR1 is SGHTA and CDR2 is FQGNSA. The CDR3 region is CASSPSGGQETQHF. DNA of the CDR3: TGTGCCAGCAGCCCTAGCGGGGGGCAAGAGACCCAGCACTTC. Drawing the rest from reference TRBV7-2 and TRBJ2-5, the complete variable domain is GAGVSQSPSNKVTEKGKDVELRCDPISGHTALYWYRQSLGQGLEFLIYFQGNSAPDKSGLPSDRFSAERTGGSVSTLTIQRTQQEDSAVYLCASSPSGGQETQHFGPGTRLLVL.

This clonotype appeared a few times. This chain links TRBV5-1 with TRBJ2-7, with 12 bases that match TRBD2. The V segment lost 3 bases and the J segment 2 bases; nucleotides outside the gene matches: 15. CDR1 is SGHRS, CDR2 YFSETQ, per germline. The CDR3 loop spans 19 amino acids. The CDR3 loop is CASSSRLAGATSTPYEQYF. The CDR3 DNA is TGCGCCAGCAGCTCCAGACTAGCGGGGGCCACGTCGACTCCCTACGAGCAGTACTTC.

This clonotype was seen many times. The rearrangement uses TRBV28 and TRBJ2-7; D is unresolved. The CDR3 sequence is 13 residues long. The ends were cut back, 4 bases at V and 9 bases at J, with 16 bases in the middle. The germline gives CDR1 MDHEN, CDR2 SYDVKM. The CDR3 reads CASSSLLADGQYF. CDR3 in DNA: TGTGCCAGCAGTTCCCTTCTCGCCGACGGGCAGTACTTC.

This chain joins TRBV29-1 and TRBJ2-1, with D perhaps matching TRBD2 (6 bases). The germline CDR1 and CDR2 sequences are SQVTM and ANQGSEA. V lost 5 bases and J lost 9, with 17 bases in between. The CDR3 consists of 13 residues. The CDR3 loop reads CSVKIGGLGEQFF. CDR3 in DNA: TGCAGCGTTAAAATTGGGGGACTCGGTGAGCAGTTCTTC.

This chain links TRBV4-2 with TRBJ2-4, with unresolved D. Between the trimmed V and J ends, which lost 1 base and 15 bases, there was a span of 13 bases. The CDR3 consists of 12 residues. Germline V lookup: CDR1 LGHNA, CDR2 YNFKEQ. The CDR3 sequence: CASSQGGFLRYF. As DNA, the CDR3 is TGTGCCAGCAGCCAAGGAGGTTTCTTGAGGTACTTC.

This clonotype was observed at least ten times. The rearrangement joins TRBV10-3 to TRBJ2-5; D gene unclear. CDR1 is ENHRY and CDR2 is SYGVKD in the germline V gene. The V and J ends lost 0 bases and 4 bases respectively, with 9 bases between them. The CDR3 sequence is 14 residues long. The CDR3 spells CAISESSVGETQYF. The DNA for the CDR3 is TGTGCCATCAGTGAGTCGAGTGTCGGAGAGACCCAGTACTTC.